This TCR beta chain was sequenced for a study of T-cell reconstitution after alpha-beta-depleted transplantation in children. A TCRbeta library incorporating unique molecular identifiers was prepared. TCRdb recomputed calls from the PCR reads with MiXCR, one row per CDR3 protein. The sample lists approximately 4,600 distinct CDR3 sequences, about 7% seen once, with about 1.8% in the top ten. The V gene's germline CDR1 is SGHAT and CDR2 FQNNGV. Trimming took 8 bases from V and 3 from J, leaving 13 bases between them. The CDR3 contains 13 residues. By share of the sample, this clonotype is medium-sized.

The material was PBMCs, mostly from graft donor cells, obtained 60 days after TCRalphabeta/CD19-depleted stem cell transplant. The sequence was obtained from a boy under two years old who had a stem cell transplant for SCID, so the T cells may come from the graft donor. The rearrangement links TRBV11-2 to TRBJ1-1, with D maybe TRBD1 (5 bases). CDR3 DNA: TGTGCCAGCCGGTGGGGCCGGGACACTGAAGCTTTCTTT. Amino acid sequence: CASRWGRDTEAFF.